This record covers a single T cell receptor beta chain. Its matching antigen is unknown. This entry belongs to a study of identical twins. General study findings and limits: Models underestimated TCR alpha sharing (out-of-frame) in monozygotic twins. Conclusions relied on cross-sectional statistical analysis, not following the same donors. Alpha sequences out of frame and shared by twins had excess low generation probability.

The CDR3 spans 14 residues. The germline CDR1 and CDR2 sequences are SEHNR and FQNEAQ (reference sequence). J was trimmed by 7 bases and V by 2 bases; bases with no gene match: 4. TCRdb re-derived calls from the 5' RACE reads in MiXCR, one entry per CDR3 protein. The profile shows about 390,000 distinct CDR3 sequences, roughly 9% of them singletons. Source material: naive T cells sorted from blood. The clonotype was recovered from a woman in her 50s in good health. V is TRBV7-9 and J is TRBJ2-1; 8 positions match TRBD1. In nucleotides, the CDR3 is TGTGCCAGCAGCTTAATAGACAGGGGAAATGAGCAGTTCTTC. Translated, it gives CASSLIDRGNEQFF. The entire variable domain, with the rest obtained from reference TRBV7-9 and TRBJ2-1, is as follows: DTGVSQNPRHKITKRGQNVTFRCDPISEHNRLYWYRQTLGQGPEFLTYFQNEAQLEKSRLLSDRFSAERPKGSFSTLEIQRTEQGDSAMYLCASSLIDRGNEQFFGPGTRLTVL.